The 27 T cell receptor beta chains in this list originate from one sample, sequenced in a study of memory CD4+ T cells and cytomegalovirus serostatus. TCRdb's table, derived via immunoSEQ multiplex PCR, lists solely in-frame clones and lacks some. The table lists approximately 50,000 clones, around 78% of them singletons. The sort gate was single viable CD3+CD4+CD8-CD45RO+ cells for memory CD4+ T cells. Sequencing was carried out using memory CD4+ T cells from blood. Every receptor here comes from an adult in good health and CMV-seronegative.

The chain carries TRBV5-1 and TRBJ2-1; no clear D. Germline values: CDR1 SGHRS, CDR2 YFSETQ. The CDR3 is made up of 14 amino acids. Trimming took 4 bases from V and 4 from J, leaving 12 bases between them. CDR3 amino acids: CASSLPGGYNEQFF. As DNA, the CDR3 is TGCGCCAGCAGCCTACCCGGTGGGTACAATGAGCAGTTCTTC.

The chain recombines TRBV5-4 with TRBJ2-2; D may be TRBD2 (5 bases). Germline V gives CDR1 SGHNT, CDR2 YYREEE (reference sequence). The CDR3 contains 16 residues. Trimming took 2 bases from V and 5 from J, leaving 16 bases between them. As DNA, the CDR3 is TGTGCCAGCAGCTTCTGGGCGCGACCGGGGACCGGGGAGCTGTTTTTT. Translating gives CASSFWARPGTGELFF.

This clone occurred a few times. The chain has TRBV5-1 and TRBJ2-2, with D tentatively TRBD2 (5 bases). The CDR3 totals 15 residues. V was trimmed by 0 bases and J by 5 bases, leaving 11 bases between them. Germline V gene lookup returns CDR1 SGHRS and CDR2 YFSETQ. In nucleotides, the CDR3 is TGCGCCAGCAGCTTGGACACCCGAGGGACCGGGGAGCTGTTTTTT. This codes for CASSLDTRGTGELFF.

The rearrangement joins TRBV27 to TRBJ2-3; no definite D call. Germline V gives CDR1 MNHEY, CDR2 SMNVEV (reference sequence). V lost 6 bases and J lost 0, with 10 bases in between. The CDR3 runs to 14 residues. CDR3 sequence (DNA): TGTGCCAGCAGAAGCAGGTACAGCACAGATACGCAGTATTTT. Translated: CASRSRYSTDTQYF.

In nucleotides, the CDR3 is TGTGCCTGGAGCTGGGGAGCCTACGAGCAGTACTTC. Its protein product is CAWSWGAYEQYF. The chain couples TRBV30 to TRBJ2-7; a weak D match, TRBD2 (5 bases). Germline assignment: CDR1 GTSNPN and CDR2 SVGIG (reference sequence). The CDR3 is made up of 12 amino acids. The V gene lost 3 bases and the J gene lost 2 bases, with 8 bases spanning the gap.

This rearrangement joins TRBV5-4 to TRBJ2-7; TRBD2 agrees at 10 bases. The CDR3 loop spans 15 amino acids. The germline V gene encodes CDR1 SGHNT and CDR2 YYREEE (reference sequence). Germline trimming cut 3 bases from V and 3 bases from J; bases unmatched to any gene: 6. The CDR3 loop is CASSSGLAEFYEQYF. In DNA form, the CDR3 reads TGTGCCAGCAGCTCCGGACTAGCGGAATTCTACGAGCAGTACTTC. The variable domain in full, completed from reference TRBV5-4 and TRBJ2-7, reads ETGVTQSPTHLIKTRGQQVTLRCSSQSGHNTVSWYQQALGQGPQFIFQYYREEENGRGNFPPRFSGLQFPNYSSELNVNALELDDSALYLCASSSGLAEFYEQYFGPGTRLTVT.

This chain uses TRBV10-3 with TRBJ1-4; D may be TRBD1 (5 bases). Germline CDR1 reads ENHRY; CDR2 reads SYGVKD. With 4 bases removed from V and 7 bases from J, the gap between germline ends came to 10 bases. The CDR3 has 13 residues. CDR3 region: CAISGGAGEKLFF. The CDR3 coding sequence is TGTGCCATCAGTGGAGGGGCGGGTGAAAAACTGTTTTTT.

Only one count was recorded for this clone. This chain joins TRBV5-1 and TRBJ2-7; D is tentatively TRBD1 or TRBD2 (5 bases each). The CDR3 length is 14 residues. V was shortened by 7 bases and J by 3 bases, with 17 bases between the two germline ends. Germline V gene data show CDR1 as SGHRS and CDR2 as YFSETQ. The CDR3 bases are TGCGCCAGCCAGAGAGCAGGGAGAAACTACGAGCAGTACTTC. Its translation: CASQRAGRNYEQYF.

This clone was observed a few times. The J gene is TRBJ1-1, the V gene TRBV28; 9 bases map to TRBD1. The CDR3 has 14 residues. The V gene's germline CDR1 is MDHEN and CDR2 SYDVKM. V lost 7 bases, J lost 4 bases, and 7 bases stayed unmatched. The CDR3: CASTPPGQGTEAFF. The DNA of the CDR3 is TGTGCCAGCACGCCGCCGGGACAGGGCACTGAAGCTTTCTTT.

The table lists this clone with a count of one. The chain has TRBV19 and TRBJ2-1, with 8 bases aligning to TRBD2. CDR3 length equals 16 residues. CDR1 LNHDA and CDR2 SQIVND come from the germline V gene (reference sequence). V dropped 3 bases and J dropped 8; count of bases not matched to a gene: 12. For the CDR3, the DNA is TGTGCCAGTAGTATCTTTCGGCTAGCGGGTGACGATGAGCAGTTCTTC. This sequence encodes CASSIFRLAGDDEQFF.

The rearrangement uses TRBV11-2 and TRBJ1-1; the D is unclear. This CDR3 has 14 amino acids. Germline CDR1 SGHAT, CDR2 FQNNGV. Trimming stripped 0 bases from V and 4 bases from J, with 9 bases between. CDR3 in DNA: TGTGCCAGCAGCTTAGATTCGGCAAGCACTGAAGCTTTCTTT. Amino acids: CASSLDSASTEAFF.

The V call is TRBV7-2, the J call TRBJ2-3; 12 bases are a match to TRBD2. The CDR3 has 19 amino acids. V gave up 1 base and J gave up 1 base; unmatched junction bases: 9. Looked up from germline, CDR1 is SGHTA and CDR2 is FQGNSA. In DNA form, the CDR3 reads TGTGCCAGCAGCTTAGGGCGTCTAGCGGGAGGGCCACGCACAGATACGCAGTATTTT. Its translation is CASSLGRLAGGPRTDTQYF.

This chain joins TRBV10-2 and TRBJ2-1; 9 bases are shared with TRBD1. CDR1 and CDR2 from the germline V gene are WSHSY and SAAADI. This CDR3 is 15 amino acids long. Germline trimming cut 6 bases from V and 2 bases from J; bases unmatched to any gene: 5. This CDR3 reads CASSLGTGPYNEQFF. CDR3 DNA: TGCGCCAGCAGCCTCGGGACAGGGCCCTACAATGAGCAGTTCTTC.

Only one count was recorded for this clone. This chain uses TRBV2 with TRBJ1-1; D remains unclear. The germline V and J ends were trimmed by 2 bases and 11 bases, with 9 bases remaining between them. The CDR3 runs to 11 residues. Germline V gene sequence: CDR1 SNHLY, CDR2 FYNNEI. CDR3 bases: TGTGCCAGCAGTGAACGTTTAGGGGCTTTCTTT. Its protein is CASSERLGAFF.

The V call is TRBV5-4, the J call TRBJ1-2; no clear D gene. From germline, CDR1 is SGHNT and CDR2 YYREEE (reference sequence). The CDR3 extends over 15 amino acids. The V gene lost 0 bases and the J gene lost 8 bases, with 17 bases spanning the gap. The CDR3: CASSLAVGNRKGYTF. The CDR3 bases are TGTGCCAGCAGCTTGGCGGTCGGAAATCGAAAGGGCTACACCTTC.

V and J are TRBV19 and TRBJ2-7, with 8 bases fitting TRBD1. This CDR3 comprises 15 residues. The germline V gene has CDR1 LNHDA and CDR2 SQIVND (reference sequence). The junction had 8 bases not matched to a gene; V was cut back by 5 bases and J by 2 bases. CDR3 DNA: TGTGCCAGTAGTCCTTCCGGGACAGGAACCTACGAGCAGTACTTC. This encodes CASSPSGTGTYEQYF.

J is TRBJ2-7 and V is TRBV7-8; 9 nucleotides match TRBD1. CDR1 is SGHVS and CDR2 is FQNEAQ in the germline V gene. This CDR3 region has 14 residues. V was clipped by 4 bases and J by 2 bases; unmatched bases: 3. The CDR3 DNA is TGTGCCAGCAGCTCACAGGGGGCGGCCTACGAGCAGTACTTC. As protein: CASSSQGAAYEQYF.

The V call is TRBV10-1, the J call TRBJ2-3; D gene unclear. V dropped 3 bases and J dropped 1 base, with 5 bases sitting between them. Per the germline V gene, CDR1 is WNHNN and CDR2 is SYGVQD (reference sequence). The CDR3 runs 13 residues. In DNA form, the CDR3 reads TGCGCCAGCAGTGAAAGGGGCACAGATACGCAGTATTTT. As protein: CASSERGTDTQYF.

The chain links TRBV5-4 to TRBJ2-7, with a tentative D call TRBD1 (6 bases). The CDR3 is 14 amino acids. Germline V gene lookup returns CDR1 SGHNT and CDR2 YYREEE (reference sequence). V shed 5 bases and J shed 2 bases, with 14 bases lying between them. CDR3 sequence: CASRDEDSTYEQYF. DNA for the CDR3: TGTGCCAGCAGAGATGAGGACAGTACCTACGAGCAGTACTTC.

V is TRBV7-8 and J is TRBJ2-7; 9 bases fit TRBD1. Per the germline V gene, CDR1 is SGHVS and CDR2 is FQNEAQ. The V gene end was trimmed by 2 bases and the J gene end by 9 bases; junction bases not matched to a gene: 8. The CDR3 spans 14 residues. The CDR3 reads CASSLPDRGRGQYF. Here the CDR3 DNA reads TGTGCCAGCAGCTTACCGGACAGGGGAAGGGGGCAGTACTTC.

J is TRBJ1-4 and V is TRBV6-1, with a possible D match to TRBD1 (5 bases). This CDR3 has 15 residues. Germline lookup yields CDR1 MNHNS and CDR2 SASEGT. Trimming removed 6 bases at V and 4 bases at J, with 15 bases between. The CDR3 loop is CASSLGQVFNEKLFF. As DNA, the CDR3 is TGTGCCAGCAGCCTAGGACAAGTCTTTAATGAAAAACTGTTTTTT.

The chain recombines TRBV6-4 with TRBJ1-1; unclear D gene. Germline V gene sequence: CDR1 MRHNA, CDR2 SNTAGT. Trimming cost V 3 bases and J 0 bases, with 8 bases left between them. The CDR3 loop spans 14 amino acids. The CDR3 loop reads CASSEHSMNTEAFF. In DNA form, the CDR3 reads TGTGCCAGCAGTGAACACTCTATGAACACTGAAGCTTTCTTT.

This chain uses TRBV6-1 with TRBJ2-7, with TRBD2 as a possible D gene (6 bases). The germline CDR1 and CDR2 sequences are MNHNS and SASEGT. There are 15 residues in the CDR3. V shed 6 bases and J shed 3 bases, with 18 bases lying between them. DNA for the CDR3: TGTGCCAGCAGCCTTGTGGCGGGGAACAACTACGAGCAGTACTTC. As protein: CASSLVAGNNYEQYF.

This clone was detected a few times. The CDR3 region has the DNA TGTGCCATCAGTTTGGGGGGGACTAGCGGAAGAGGCGCAGATACGCAGTATTTT. As protein: CAISLGGTSGRGADTQYF. The chain joins TRBV10-3 to TRBJ2-3; TRBD2 matches 11 bases. The CDR3 runs to 18 residues. J gave up 4 bases and V 5 bases, and 14 bases lay outside the gene matches. The V gene's germline CDR1 is ENHRY and CDR2 SYGVKD.

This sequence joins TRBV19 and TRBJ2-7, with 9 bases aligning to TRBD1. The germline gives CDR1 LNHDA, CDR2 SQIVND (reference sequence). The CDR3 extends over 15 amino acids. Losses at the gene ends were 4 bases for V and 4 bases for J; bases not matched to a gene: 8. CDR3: CASSRMGTGSYEQYF. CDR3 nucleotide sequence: TGTGCCAGTAGTAGGATGGGGACAGGGTCGTACGAGCAGTACTTC.

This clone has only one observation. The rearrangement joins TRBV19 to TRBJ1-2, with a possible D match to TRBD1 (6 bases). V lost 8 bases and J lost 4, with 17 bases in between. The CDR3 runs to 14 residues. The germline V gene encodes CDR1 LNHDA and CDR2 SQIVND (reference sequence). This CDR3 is CASVGDNFGYGYTF. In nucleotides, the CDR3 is TGTGCCAGTGTCGGGGACAACTTCGGCTATGGCTACACCTTC.

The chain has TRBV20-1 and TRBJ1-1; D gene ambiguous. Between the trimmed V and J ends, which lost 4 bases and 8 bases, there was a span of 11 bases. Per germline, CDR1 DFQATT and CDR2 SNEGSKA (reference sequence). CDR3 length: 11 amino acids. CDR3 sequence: CSANRGPEAFF. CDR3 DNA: TGCAGTGCTAATCGCGGGCCCGAAGCTTTCTTT.